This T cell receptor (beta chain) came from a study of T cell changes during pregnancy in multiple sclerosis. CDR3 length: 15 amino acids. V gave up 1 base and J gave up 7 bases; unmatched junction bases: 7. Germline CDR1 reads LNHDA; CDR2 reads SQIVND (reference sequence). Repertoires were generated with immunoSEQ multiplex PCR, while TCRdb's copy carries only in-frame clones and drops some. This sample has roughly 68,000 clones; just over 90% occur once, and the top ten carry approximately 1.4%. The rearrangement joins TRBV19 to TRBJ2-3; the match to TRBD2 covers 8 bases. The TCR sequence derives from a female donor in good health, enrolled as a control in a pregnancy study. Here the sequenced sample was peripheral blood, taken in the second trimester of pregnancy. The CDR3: CASSIASGPSNTQYF. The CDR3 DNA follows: TGTGCCAGTAGTATAGCTAGCGGGCCCTCTAATACGCAGTATTTT.